This section outlines one T cell receptor beta chain sequence together with its context. The clone's antigen remains unknown. The input lacks base qualities; no much larger clone sits a single base away. The sample originates from a study of cytomegalovirus exposure and HLA in healthy donors (dated by TCRdb to 2017 to 2019). The study in broad terms: According to an earlier analysis of a few hundred of the donors, about 179 million T cells yielded some 110 million unique TCR beta sequences and approximately 280 Gb of sequence data. Because of strong linkage in the cohort, roughly five DR-DQ haplotypes were treated as single units for association and clustering. The later analysis used no new phenotypic data to find candidate immune exposures, relying instead on TCR beta sequences and their occurrence across donors. Every repertoire in the discovery cohort had been generated on one and the same sequencing platform. Of the 300 to 450 genotyped donors, around 81% fell in the genetic ancestry cluster associated with self-reported Caucasian donors. Among approximately 370 genotyped donors of the cohort, an average of around 250,000 unique TCR beta nucleotide sequences was sequenced per donor, of which about 19% were non-productive. An earlier analysis of 587 of the donors applied high-throughput TCR beta sequencing to assess whether each TCR beta V gene segment acted as functional or pseudogenic. To predict cytomegalovirus infection status, the study brought together high-throughput TCR immunosequencing, statistical association of individual TCRs with disease status, and machine learning. Besides the first cohort of more than 650 subjects, a separate validation cohort made up of 120 different subjects was used. Donor age, sex, ethnicity and CMV serostatus were compiled alongside the repertoire data. Class I and class II HLA loci were covered by the typing at four-digit resolution. The number of donors typed differed by locus, with roughly 629-640 for A, B, C, DRB1 and DQB1, 522 for DQA1, about 610 for DPA1, and 472 for DPB1. The study aimed to test whether cataloging public T cell receptors could reveal signatures of past pathogen exposure. The study used immunosequencing to profile the T cell repertoires of more than 650 subjects and linked those repertoires to cytomegalovirus serostatus. In a later genetic analysis, genome-wide SNP genotypes for 398 of the 666 donors were used, and that subset was treated as a discovery cohort. To study patterns of TCR occurrence, a later analysis re-analyzed previously published TCR beta repertoires from just over 650 donors and added high-resolution HLA genotyping. An early release covering some 640 HLA-typed donors comprised roughly 300 gigabases of sequencing data and tens of millions of unique TCR sequences.

What the authors observed across the whole study: According to a later analysis, TCR association rates differed among HLA loci, with DRB1 alleles showing the most associated TCRs and HLA-C alleles showing the fewest. Correlated functional status among segregating V segments might reflect linkage disequilibrium, but an unknown experimental factor could not be ruled out. Because the 87-base-pair reads could not distinguish some IMGT-functional V segments, including TRBV6-2 and TRBV6-3, those segments were excluded. Because some donors lacked HLA typing at each locus, the association tests relied only on the typed subset. Most TCR sequences were seen in very few donors, while some public TCRs were found in many individuals. The cohort was sequenced for TCR beta chains only, and without alpha or paired-chain data the features that could be detected were limited. The classifier was reported to diagnose cytomegalovirus status with high specificity and sensitivity in both the original and validation cohorts. It was suggested by the authors that the approach could potentially be generalized to other disease states and immunological phenotypes. According to a later genetic analysis, donors in an Asian-associated ancestry cluster had fewer N-insertions in productive TCRs than the approximately 690-donor mean. A total of 164 TCR beta chains were listed by the study as associated with cytomegalovirus. In a later genetic analysis, a missense DCLRE1C variant was associated with V-gene and J-gene trimming of TCR beta chains, and the association was replicated in an independent cohort. Broadly in line with IMGT annotations, most TCR beta V segments showed up in productive rearrangements about 90% or about 30% of the time in an earlier analysis of a few hundred of the donors. The only immune exposure information available for the cohort was CMV serostatus. A further reported finding was that TCR beta sequences accurately predicted the HLA-A and HLA-B alleles for most subjects in the first cohort. In vitro tests confirmed that a few of the cytomegalovirus-associated TCR beta chains recognize cytomegalovirus antigens. A cluster of highly shared sequence variants was judged likely to be a technical artifact of the sequencing pipeline. When HLA alleles, especially DR and DQ, strongly co-occurred, attributing TCR associations to individual alleles was difficult. Because counts were too low, about 18 rarely observed V segments, including chromosome 9 orphons, were excluded from the earlier analysis of 587 of the donors. The presence/absence analyses assumed that sequencing depth was roughly uniform across donors, and that assumption may not be true. Specific HLA alleles were associated with more than 15,000 TCR beta sequences at a false discovery rate of 0.05 in a later analysis. In a later analysis, most CMV-associated TCR beta chains were found to appear HLA-restricted, with HLA associations seemingly driven largely by CMV exposure. In a later analysis, HLA-associated TCR beta chains were found to be more clonally expanded and to have lower generation probabilities than equally common non-associated chains. Several of the top co-occurrence clusters appeared to be linked to parvovirus B19, influenza, CMV and Epstein-Barr virus, according to a later analysis.

Library generation was performed with the immunoSEQ multiplex PCR assay. The multiplex PCR relied on a mix of 60 forward primers for TCR Vbeta segments and 13 reverse primers for TCR Jbeta segments. The CDR3 region of rearranged TCR beta genes was amplified from genomic DNA with a multiplex PCR assay. Amplified TCR beta libraries were sequenced as 87-base-pair reads on the Illumina HiSeq System. In the authors' own workflow: In a later analysis, some 80 million unique TCR beta chains were counted across the 500 to 850 repertoires, and around 10 million of these chains were shared by at least two donors. To remove PCR and sequencing errors, raw reads were error-corrected and collapsed into unique sequences using a nearest-neighbor algorithm that merged closely related sequences. V, D and J gene segments were assigned by aligning CDR3 sequences to IMGT reference sequences. For a sequence to be retained, a match of at least six nucleotides was required to both a V gene segment and a J gene segment. Rearrangements were called productive when the CDR3 lacked stop codons and stayed in frame with V and J; all others were non-productive. CDR3 was defined according to IMGT convention as the region running from the second conserved V-encoded cysteine to the conserved J-encoded phenylalanine. The earlier analysis of a few hundred of the donors excluded any sequence lacking an unambiguous match to a single V gene segment. In an earlier analysis of approximately 590 of the donors, V segments were called functional above 56.7% productive rearrangements and were called segregating when the between-donor standard deviation exceeded 5%. A statistical classification framework was developed to diagnose cytomegalovirus status using the catalog of TCR beta chain sequences. A later analysis assigned V and J genes by comparing TCR nucleotide sequences with IMGT/GENE-DB human TR gene sequences. In a later analysis, CDR3 sequences and most-parsimonious VDJ recombination scenarios were assigned using the TCRdist pipeline. In a later analysis, every TCR beta chain was defined by the combination of its CDR3 amino acid sequence and its V-gene family, and reads without a unique V-gene family were dropped. A later analysis removed 500 to 650 highly shared, low-generation-probability nucleotide sequences to deal with suspected cross-contamination and a sequencing artifact. In a later analysis, a clonal expansion index was calculated for each public chain from normalized within-repertoire ranks of inferred template counts. In a later analysis, generation probabilities were computed with a VDJ recombination model fitted to out-of-frame rearrangements, and the resulting probabilities were checked against IGoR. Hypergeometric tests were used in a later analysis to score TCR-TCR, TCR-HLA and TCR-CMV co-occurrence, with a repertoire-size bias correction applied to the TCR pairs. False discovery rates were estimated in a later analysis by permuting HLA or CMV assignments 20 times. In a later analysis, co-occurring TCRs were grouped using DBSCAN, with TCRdist sequence similarity added in when clustering inside HLA-allele-positive subsets. Co-occurrence clustering excluded repertoires with fewer than 30,000 or more than 120,000 public chains, plus five with anomalous nucleotide sharing. TCRdb mirrors the immuneACCESS table, restricted to in-frame sequences. Some clones are absent from its copies; in checked studies, under half trace to an unresolved V gene, and the reason for the others is unknown. V and J calls and clone size come straight from that table; D and trimming were deduced from the DNA. Counted in this sample were 150,000 to 200,000 clones; around four fifths of them appeared once. The ten largest clones represent approximately 1.2% of the sample.

In total, roughly 670 healthy bone marrow donors made up the cohort. At the time of sampling, all cohort members were nominally healthy, though unrecorded immune exposures were likely present. The donor tested CMV seronegative, placing the donor among the 350 to 400 seronegative members of the cohort. Every donor gave a peripheral blood sample, and the peripheral blood mononuclear cells from that sample were used for TCR beta sequencing. The Qiagen DNeasy Blood Extraction Kit was used to extract genomic DNA from the blood cell samples. At the junction V is shortened by 2 bases and J by 3 bases, with 5 bases in between. From cysteine to phenylalanine, the CDR3 is 12 amino acids long. The DNA shown is the 36-base CDR3, in frame from base 1. Reading the germline V gene gives CDR1 MNHEY and CDR2 SVGAGI.

This clonotype was sampled from a boy aged 2 to 10 in good health and CMV-seronegative. What was sequenced was PBMCs. The rearranged chain carries TRBV6-5 and TRBJ2-7, with an unclear D gene assignment. The nucleotides read TGTGCCAGCAGTTACCCTAACTACGAGCAGTACTTC. It encodes CASSYPNYEQYF.